A single sample gave rise to the 17 T cell receptor beta chains below, sequenced in a study of molecular identifiers for immune sequencing clone quantification. TCRdb passed the PCR reads through MiXCR, listing each CDR3 protein once. The sample includes about 640,000 distinct CDR3 sequences, less than 20% seen only once; the top ten take approximately 0.9%. Sequenced: naive CD8+ T cells from blood, with Jurkat cell RNA spiked in. Subset reported: FACS-sorted CD8+CD4-CCR7+CD45RA+ naive T cells. Source of these receptors: a human donor in good health. Some libraries in this study had Jurkat cell RNA spiked in.

In this sample, this clonotype turned up many times. CDR3 DNA: TGTGCCAGCAGTTTCCAGGGAAAGACCCGAGAGACCCAGTACTTC. It translates to CASSFQGKTRETQYF. The J gene is TRBJ2-5, the V gene TRBV28, with D perhaps matching TRBD1 (5 bases). Germline CDR1 and CDR2: MDHEN and SYDVKM. Trimming stripped 3 bases from V and 4 bases from J, with 15 bases between. The CDR3 length is 15 residues. Supplemented by reference TRBV28 and TRBJ2-5, the full variable domain reads DVKVTQSSRYLVKRTGEKVFLECVQDMDHENMFWYRQDPGLGLRLIYFSYDVKMKEKGDIPEGYSVSREKKERFSLILESASTNQTSMYLCASSFQGKTRETQYFGPGTRLLVL.

About this clonotype: This may arise from a read error, as a much more abundant clone is one base away. The rearrangement uses TRBV20-1 and TRBJ2-7, with D perhaps matching TRBD2 (7 bases). Germline V gene lookup returns CDR1 DFQATT and CDR2 SNEGSKA (reference sequence). The CDR3 is 15 amino acids. CDR3 sequence: CSARDQRGGPYEQHF. As DNA, the CDR3 is TGCAGTGCTAGAGATCAGAGGGGGGGACCCTACGAGCAGCACTTC.

Note on this clonotype: This may come from a read error, since a much larger clone is one base off. This rearrangement joins TRBV6-2 or TRBV6-3 to TRBJ1-5; D not certain. This CDR3 has 15 amino acids. In germline, CDR1 is MNHEY, CDR2 SVGEGT. Trimming took 8 bases from V and 0 from J, leaving 14 bases between them. Written as DNA, the CDR3 is TGTGCCAGCGGTTTACCGGACTATAGCAATCAGCCCCAGCATTTT. Translating it yields CASGLPDYSNQPQHF.

This clonotype was seen more than once but under ten times. V is TRBV5-1 and J is TRBJ2-1, with 7 bases that match TRBD2. J lost 2 bases, V lost 4 bases, and 6 bases had no gene match. Germline V gene data show CDR1 as SGHRS and CDR2 as YFSETQ. The CDR3 is made up of 15 amino acids. Here the CDR3 DNA reads TGCGCCAGCAGCCATACTAGCGCCACCTACAATGAGCAGTTCTTC. This gives the protein CASSHTSATYNEQFF.

This clonotype was picked up many times. The chain employs TRBV14 and TRBJ2-7; 10 bases line up with TRBD1. Germline V gene sequence: CDR1 SGHDN, CDR2 FVKESK. This CDR3 region has 14 residues. Trimming removed 6 bases from V and 6 bases from J; junction bases left unmatched: 8. The CDR3 region has the DNA TGTGCCAGCAGTCTAACCGGGACAGGGGCCGAGCAGTACTTC. Its translation: CASSLTGTGAEQYF.

This clonotype was observed many times. The chain carries TRBV7-9 and TRBJ2-3, with D possibly TRBD2 on 7 matching bases. The CDR3 runs to 16 residues. V shed 3 bases and J shed 4 bases, with 17 bases lying between them. Germline assignment: CDR1 SEHNR and CDR2 FQNEAQ (reference sequence). CDR3 sequence (DNA): TGTGCCAGCAGCTTTAGTTGGGGGGGCCAGGCAGATACGCAGTATTTT. Translated: CASSFSWGGQADTQYF.

Worth noting for this clonotype: This may arise from a read error, as a much more abundant clone is one base away. The rearrangement uses TRBV19 and TRBJ2-2; 7 positions agree with TRBD1. CDR3 length: 15 amino acids. Germline-derived CDR1 and CDR2 are LNHDA and SQIVND (reference sequence). CDR3 nucleotides: TGTGCCAGTGCACCGTGGACAGGCTACACCGGGGAGCCGTTTTTT. Amino acids: CASAPWTGYTGEPFF.

This clonotype was observed a handful of times. The V and J genes are TRBV12-3 or TRBV12-4 and TRBJ2-5, with 7 bases that match TRBD2. This CDR3 is built from 15 residues. V was clipped by 1 base and J by 5 bases; unmatched bases: 7. This CDR3 reads CASSLGISSGETQYF. DNA for the CDR3: TGTGCCAGCAGTTTAGGGATTAGTAGCGGGGAGACCCAGTACTTC.

There are many counts of this clonotype. The gene calls are TRBV5-1 and TRBJ2-7; 10 nucleotides line up with TRBD1. This CDR3 has 17 amino acids. Trimming took 0 bases from V and 2 from J; bases not matched to a gene: 8. Per germline, CDR1 SGHRS and CDR2 YFSETQ. The CDR3, as DNA: TGCGCCAGCAGCTTGGTTCCCCGGGACAGGGGTACCTACGAGCAGTACTTC. As protein: CASSLVPRDRGTYEQYF.

On this clonotype: A much larger clonotype is one base distant, so this may be a read error. This chain links TRBV14 with TRBJ2-1; D not certain. Germline CDR1 reads SGHDN; CDR2 reads FVKESK. The CDR3 length is 15 residues. CDR3 nucleotides: TGTGTCAGCAGCCAAGGAACTCGATTTATCGATGAGCAGTTCTTC. It yields the protein CVSSQGTRFIDEQFF.

The sample holds many counts of this clonotype. This chain connects TRBV7-9 to TRBJ2-3; 9 bases fit TRBD2. This CDR3 spans 17 amino acids. In germline, CDR1 is SEHNR, CDR2 FQNEAQ (reference sequence). V lost 1 base, J lost 6 bases, and 11 bases stayed unmatched. CDR3 coding DNA: TGTGCCAGCAGCTTAGTAAGGGGGCTAGCGGGAACGGATACGCAGTATTTT. Its translation: CASSLVRGLAGTDTQYF.

The rearrangement links TRBV6-5 to TRBJ2-7; D is possibly TRBD1 (5 bases). V dropped 5 bases and J dropped 2 bases, with 10 bases sitting between them. Germline V gene data show CDR1 as MNHEY and CDR2 as SVGAGI. This CDR3 region has 13 residues. This CDR3 reads CASSLTEAYEQYF. CDR3 in DNA: TGTGCCAGCAGTCTGACAGAGGCCTACGAGCAGTACTTC.

This clonotype has a count of ten or more. The chain couples TRBV5-1 to TRBJ2-7, with a weak D call TRBD2 (6 bases). V gave up 4 bases and J gave up 5 bases, with 19 bases separating them. CDR1 SGHRS and CDR2 YFSETQ come from the germline V gene. The CDR3 is 15 residues long. CDR3 nucleotides: TGCGCCAGCAGCATGGAGGGAGCGCCTTCGGACGAGCAGTACTTC. Amino acids: CASSMEGAPSDEQYF. The full variable domain, rest sourced from reference TRBV5-1 and TRBJ2-7, is KAGVTQTPRYLIKTRGQQVTLSCSPISGHRSVSWYQQTPGQGLQFLFEYFSETQRNKGNFPGRFSGRQFSNSRSEMNVSTLELGDSALYLCASSMEGAPSDEQYFGPGTRLTVT.

This clonotype was counted many times. This chain links TRBV7-9 with TRBJ2-6, with 7 bases aligning to TRBD1. CDR3 length: 19 residues. Germline loops: CDR1 SEHNR, CDR2 FQNEAQ (reference sequence). After removal of 5 bases from V and 1 base from J, the junction contained 14 bases not matched to a gene. The CDR3 protein is CASSVEPGQEISGANVLTF. CDR3 in DNA: TGTGCCAGCAGCGTAGAACCCGGACAGGAGATATCTGGGGCCAACGTCCTGACTTTC.

This clonotype has ten or more counts. The chain couples TRBV9 to TRBJ2-7; TRBD1 might be the D (5 bases). The germline V gene encodes CDR1 SGDLS and CDR2 YYNGEE. The CDR3 runs to 15 residues. V lost 1 base, J lost 2 bases, and 13 bases lay in between. CDR3 coding DNA: TGTGCCAGCAGCGTATCGGCAGGGATCCCCTACGAGCAGTACTTC. Translating gives CASSVSAGIPYEQYF.

This clonotype was detected ten times or more. The chain has TRBV6-2 or TRBV6-3 and TRBJ1-5; 10 bases line up with TRBD1. Germline CDR1 MNHEY, CDR2 SVGEGT. V trimming: 6 bases; J trimming: 9 bases; junction bases outside the gene matches: 17. The CDR3 is 17 amino acids. The CDR3 loop is CASRSIKTGGIEWPQHF. CDR3 nucleotides: TGTGCCAGCAGGTCGATTAAGACAGGGGGCATCGAATGGCCCCAGCATTTT.

This clonotype has a count of ten or more. The genes are TRBV4-3 and TRBJ1-5; possible D gene TRBD1, 5 bases. Trimming left V 2 bases short and J 1 base short, with 12 bases between. The CDR3 contains 16 residues. CDR1 LGHNA and CDR2 YSLEER come from the germline V gene. The CDR3 region has the DNA TGCGCCAGCAGCCAACACTTAGGGGACAGCAATCAGCCCCAGCATTTT. Its protein product is CASSQHLGDSNQPQHF.